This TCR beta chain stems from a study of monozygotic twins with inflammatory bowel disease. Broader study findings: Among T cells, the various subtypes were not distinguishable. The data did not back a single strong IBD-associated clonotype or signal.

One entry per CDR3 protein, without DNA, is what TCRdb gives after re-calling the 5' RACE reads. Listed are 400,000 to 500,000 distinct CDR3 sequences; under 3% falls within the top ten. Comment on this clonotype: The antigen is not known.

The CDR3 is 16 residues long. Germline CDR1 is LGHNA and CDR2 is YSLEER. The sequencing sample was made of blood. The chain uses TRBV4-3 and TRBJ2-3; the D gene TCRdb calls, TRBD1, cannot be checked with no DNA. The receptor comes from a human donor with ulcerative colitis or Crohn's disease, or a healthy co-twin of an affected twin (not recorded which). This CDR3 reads CASSQDRTGGTDTQYF.